One sample yielded the 17 T cell receptor beta chains listed below, sequenced in a study of T cells in Graves' hyperthyroidism and ophthalmopathy. The investigators amplified TCR beta CDR3 regions from RNA transcripts. TCR CDR3 underwent first-round RT-PCR with the HTBI primer set. TCRdb reanalysed the multiplex PCR reads using MiXCR and keeps one entry per CDR3 protein. The table includes around 540,000 distinct CDR3 sequences, approximately 44% detected once. Sequenced: peripheral blood or thyroid tissue (not recorded which). All receptors derive from a woman aged 18-29 years with Graves' hyperthyroidism.

This clonotype turned up a few times. The rearrangement uses TRBV20-1 and TRBJ2-5; D is ambiguous. With 2 bases removed from V and 7 bases from J, the gap between germline ends came to 17 bases. Germline V lookup: CDR1 DFQATT, CDR2 SNEGSKA (reference sequence). This CDR3 comprises 14 residues. The CDR3: CSARLPETGVTQYF. CDR3 bases: TGCAGTGCTAGACTTCCGGAGACGGGCGTGACCCAGTACTTC.

V usage is TRBV20-1 and J usage is TRBJ2-2, with D tentatively TRBD2 (6 bases). The CDR3 length is 15 residues. Trimming stripped 0 bases from V and 4 bases from J, with 12 bases between. Germline CDR1 and CDR2: DFQATT and SNEGSKA (reference sequence). The CDR3 DNA sequence: TGCAGTGCTAGAGAGTCGAGCGGGTTCACCGGGGAGCTGTTTTTT. This translates into CSARESSGFTGELFF.

Remarks on this clonotype: One end of the junction is discordant with germline, which a read error may explain. The chain has TRBV7-2 and TRBJ2-2; D ambiguous. Germline CDR1 is SGHTA and CDR2 is FQGNSA. The CDR3 extends over 16 amino acids. The CDR3 DNA reads as TGCGCCAGCAGCCAAGGTTCAGGTACCTACACCGGGGAGCTGTTTTTT. This translates into CASSQGSGTYTGELFF.

This clonotype was recorded at least ten times. The chain carries TRBV9 and TRBJ2-5; D tentatively fits TRBD1 or TRBD2 (7 bases each). The CDR3 has 15 residues. Per germline, CDR1 SGDLS and CDR2 YYNGEE. Trimming pared 3 bases from V and 5 bases from J, leaving 17 bases between. The CDR3 here is CASSGGEGAGETQYF. CDR3 coding DNA: TGTGCCAGCAGCGGGGGGGAGGGGGCAGGGGAGACCCAGTACTTC.

With respect to this clonotype: One base away lies a much larger clone, so this may be a sequencing read error. Because it lacks the conserved phenylalanine or tryptophan at the end, this CDR3 is likely a read error. The rearrangement joins TRBV7-9 to TRBJ1-2; D call uncertain. The ends were cut back, 3 bases at V and 4 bases at J, with 6 bases in the middle. The CDR3 runs to 12 residues. CDR1 is SEHNR and CDR2 is FQNEAQ in the germline V gene (reference sequence). CDR3 DNA: TGTGCCAGCAGCTTGACGGCCTATGGCTACACCTCC. Translation: CASSLTAYGYTS.

This clonotype was detected a few times. CDR3 amino acids: CASSQLKDTGANVLTF. The CDR3, as DNA: TGTGCCAGCAGCCAACTCAAAGATACTGGGGCCAACGTCCTGACTTTC. The V and J genes are TRBV7-8 and TRBJ2-6; D unresolved. CDR1 is SGHVS, CDR2 FQNEAQ, per germline. Deletions cut 5 bases from V and 2 bases from J, with 13 bases between. The CDR3 covers 16 residues.

This chain's CDR3 is CSARTLAGGYEQYF. The CDR3 region has the DNA TGCAGTGCTAGAACCCTAGCGGGAGGTTACGAGCAGTACTTC. The chain uses TRBV29-1 and TRBJ2-7; 11 bases fit TRBD2. This CDR3 has 14 residues. Per germline, CDR1 SQVTM and CDR2 ANQGSEA.

This clonotype was seen a single time. J is TRBJ1-1 and V is TRBV29-1; 9 nucleotides match TRBD1. Germline V gene lookup returns CDR1 SQVTM and CDR2 ANQGSEA. After removal of 7 bases from V and 0 bases from J, the junction contained 6 bases not matched to a gene. The CDR3 runs to 14 residues. CDR3 nucleotides: TGCAGCGCCTCCGGGACAGGGCTGAACACTGAAGCTTTCTTT. It specifies CSASGTGLNTEAFF.

This chain connects TRBV7-8 to TRBJ1-2, with 9 bases identical to TRBD1. Germline CDR1 SGHVS, CDR2 FQNEAQ. This CDR3 is 14 amino acids long. The ends lost 8 bases at V and 8 bases at J; junction bases unmatched: 12. As DNA, the CDR3 is TGTGCCAGCTCACCAACCGGGACAGGGAAAGGCTACACCTTC. It encodes CASSPTGTGKGYTF.

J is TRBJ1-2 and V is TRBV10-3; no reliable D call. The germline V gene encodes CDR1 ENHRY and CDR2 SYGVKD. This CDR3 contains 14 residues. V gave up 4 bases and J gave up 5 bases, with 14 bases separating them. CDR3 amino acids: CAISGVGQNYGYTF. Here the CDR3 DNA reads TGTGCCATCAGTGGAGTCGGGCAGAATTATGGCTACACCTTC.

There are a few counts of this clonotype. V usage is TRBV2 and J usage is TRBJ2-5, with 7 bases lining up with TRBD2. Germline V gives CDR1 SNHLY, CDR2 FYNNEI. The CDR3 loop spans 15 amino acids. J was trimmed by 2 bases and V by 5 bases; bases with no gene match: 8. The CDR3 DNA sequence: TGTGCCAGCAGTCCCGGGGAGGGGATTCAAGAGACCCAGTACTTC. Amino acid sequence: CASSPGEGIQETQYF.

As for this clonotype: This is likely a read error, given that the CDR3 carries no conserved phenylalanine or tryptophan at its end. The DNA is left out, because the CDR3 cannot be placed on it with certainty; the CDR3 is given as TCRdb lists it. The CDR3 loop reads CASSEAIY. This chain links TRBV2 with TRBJ1-1. The CDR3 length equals 8 residues, ends included. Germline V gives CDR1 SNHLY, CDR2 FYNNEI.

Remarks on this clonotype: Given a much more abundant clone one base away, this may be a read error. This chain uses TRBV20-1 with TRBJ2-7; TRBD1 aligns across 7 bases. CDR1 and CDR2 from the germline V gene are DFQATT and SNEGSKA (reference sequence). This CDR3 is 11 amino acids long. Trimming cost V 5 bases and J 4 bases; bases outside gene matches: 2. CDR3 in amino acids: CSAGQVYEQYF. CDR3 nucleotide sequence: TGCAGTGCTGGACAGGTATACGAGCAGTACTTC.

A few counts support this clonotype. J is TRBJ2-5 and V is TRBV6-5; possible D gene TRBD2, 6 bases. V was trimmed by 2 bases and J by 10 bases, leaving 11 bases between them. Germline V gene sequence: CDR1 MNHEY, CDR2 SVGAGI. CDR3 length: 12 amino acids. CDR3 coding DNA: TGTGCCAGCAGTTACCCCCGGGGGAGCCAGTACTTC. Encoded protein: CASSYPRGSQYF.

V gene TRBV11-1 combines with J gene TRBJ2-2; the D call may be TRBD1 or TRBD2 (5 bases each). The V gene's germline CDR1 is SGHAT and CDR2 FQDESV (reference sequence). The CDR3 length is 16 residues. Trimming shortened V by 7 bases and J by 6 bases, and 21 bases separated the two germline ends. The CDR3 DNA sequence: TGTGCCAGCAAACTAATTCCGGGACCCGCCTCCGGGGAGCTGTTTTTT. Translated: CASKLIPGPASGELFF.

This chain connects TRBV7-9 to TRBJ2-6; 7 bases map to TRBD2. The CDR3 runs 18 residues. CDR1 and CDR2 from the germline V gene are SEHNR and FQNEAQ (reference sequence). After removal of 5 bases from V and 4 bases from J, the junction contained 14 bases not matched to a gene. The CDR3 sequence is CASSVREGSYTGANVLTF. CDR3 in DNA: TGTGCCAGCAGCGTAAGGGAGGGGTCATACACCGGGGCCAACGTCCTGACTTTC.

DNA of the CDR3: TGCGCCATAACAGGGTCTGGTTACGAGCAGTACTTC. Residues: CAITGSGYEQYF. The rearrangement joins TRBV10-1 to TRBJ2-7, with D possibly being TRBD1 (6 bases). V gave up 10 bases and J gave up 4 bases, with 14 bases separating them. The CDR3 sequence is 12 residues long. The germline V gene encodes CDR1 WNHNN and CDR2 SYGVQD (reference sequence).